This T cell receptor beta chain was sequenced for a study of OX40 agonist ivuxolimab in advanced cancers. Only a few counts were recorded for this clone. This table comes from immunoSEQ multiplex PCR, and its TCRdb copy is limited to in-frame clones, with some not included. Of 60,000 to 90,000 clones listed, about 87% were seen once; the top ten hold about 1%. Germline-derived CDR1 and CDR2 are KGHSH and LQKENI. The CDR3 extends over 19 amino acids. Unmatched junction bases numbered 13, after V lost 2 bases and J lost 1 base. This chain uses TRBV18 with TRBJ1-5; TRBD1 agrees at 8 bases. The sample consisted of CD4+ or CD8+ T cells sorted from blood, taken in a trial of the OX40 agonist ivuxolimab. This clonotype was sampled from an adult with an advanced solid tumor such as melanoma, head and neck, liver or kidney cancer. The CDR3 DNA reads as TGTGCCAGCTCACCATTGATGATAGGACAGGGAGGAAGCAATCAGCCCCAGCATTTT. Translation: CASSPLMIGQGGSNQPQHF.